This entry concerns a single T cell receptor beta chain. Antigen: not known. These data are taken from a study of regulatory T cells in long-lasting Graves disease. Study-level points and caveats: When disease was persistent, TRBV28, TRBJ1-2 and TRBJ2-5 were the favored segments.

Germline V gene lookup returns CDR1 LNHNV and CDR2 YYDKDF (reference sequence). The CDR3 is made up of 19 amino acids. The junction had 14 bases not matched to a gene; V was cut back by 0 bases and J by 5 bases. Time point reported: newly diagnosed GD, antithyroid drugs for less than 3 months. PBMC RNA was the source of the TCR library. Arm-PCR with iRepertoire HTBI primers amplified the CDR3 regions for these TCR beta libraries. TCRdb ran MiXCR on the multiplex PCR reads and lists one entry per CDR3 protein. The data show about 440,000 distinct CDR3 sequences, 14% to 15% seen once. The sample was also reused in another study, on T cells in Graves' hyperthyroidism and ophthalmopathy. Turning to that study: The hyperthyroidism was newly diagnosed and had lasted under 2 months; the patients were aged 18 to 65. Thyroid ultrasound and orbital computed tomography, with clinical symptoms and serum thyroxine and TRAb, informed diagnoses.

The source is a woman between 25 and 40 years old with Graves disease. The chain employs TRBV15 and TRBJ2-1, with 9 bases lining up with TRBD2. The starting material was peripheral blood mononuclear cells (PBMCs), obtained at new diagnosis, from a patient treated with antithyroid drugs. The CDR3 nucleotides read TGTGCCACCAGCAGAGATCATGGCGTAGCGGGAGAGGGGAACAATGAGCAGTTCTTC. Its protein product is CATSRDHGVAGEGNNEQFF.